This T cell receptor beta chain was recovered during a study of blood T cell repertoires in COVID-19. V trimming: 7 bases; J trimming: 2 bases; junction bases outside the gene matches: 8. The germline V gene has CDR1 SGHTA and CDR2 FQGNSA. CDR3 length equals 15 residues. Generated by immunoSEQ multiplex PCR, the TCRdb table keeps only in-frame clones and is missing some. The sample consists of 160,000 or so clones, about 80% of them appearing once. J is TRBJ2-3 and V is TRBV7-2; 8 nucleotides align to TRBD2. The receptor was isolated from a woman aged 55-70 years who had recovered from COVID-19. Sequenced: PBMCs or T cells enriched from blood (not recorded which). The CDR3 is CASTRGALNTDTQYF. The CDR3 bases are TGTGCCAGCACGCGGGGGGCCCTAAACACAGATACGCAGTATTTT.